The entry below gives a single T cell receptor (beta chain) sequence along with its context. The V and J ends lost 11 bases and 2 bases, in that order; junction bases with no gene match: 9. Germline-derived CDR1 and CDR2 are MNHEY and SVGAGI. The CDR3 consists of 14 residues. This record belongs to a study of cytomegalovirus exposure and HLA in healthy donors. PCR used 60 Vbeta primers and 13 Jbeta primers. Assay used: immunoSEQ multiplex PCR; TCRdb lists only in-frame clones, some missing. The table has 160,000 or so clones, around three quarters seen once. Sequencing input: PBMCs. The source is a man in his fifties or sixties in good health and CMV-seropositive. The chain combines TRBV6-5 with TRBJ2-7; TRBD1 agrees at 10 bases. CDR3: CASQRDRGPYEQYF. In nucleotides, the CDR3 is TGTGCCTCCCAGAGGGACAGGGGCCCCTACGAGCAGTACTTC.